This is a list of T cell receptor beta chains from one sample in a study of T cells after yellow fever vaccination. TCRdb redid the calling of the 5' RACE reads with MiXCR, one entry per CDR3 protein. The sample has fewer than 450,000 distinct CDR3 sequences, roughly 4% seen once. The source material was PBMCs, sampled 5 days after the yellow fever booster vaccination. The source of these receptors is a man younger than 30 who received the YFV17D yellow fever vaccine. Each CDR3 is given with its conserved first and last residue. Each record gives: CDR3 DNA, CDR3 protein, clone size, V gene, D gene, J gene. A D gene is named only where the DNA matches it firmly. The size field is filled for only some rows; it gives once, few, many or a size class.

TGCGCCAGCAGCCGCGGGACTAGTTCGCTTGGCTACGAGCAGTACTTC CASSRGTSSLGYEQYF NA TRBV4-3 TRBD2 TRBJ2-7
TGCAGTGGCAAAACCGGGACAAGGGGTTATAGCAATCAGCCCCAGCATTTT CSGKTGTRGYSNQPQHF many TRBV20-1 NA TRBJ1-5
TGTGCCAGCAGCCCGCAACACTCTGGAAACACCATATATTTT CASSPQHSGNTIYF many TRBV11-2 NA TRBJ1-3
TGTGCCAGCAGCAGGGGTACGGGCTATGGCTACACCTTC CASSRGTGYGYTF few TRBV7-9 NA TRBJ1-2
TGTGCCAGCAGCCGGACAGCTAGCACAGATACGCAGTATTTT CASSRTASTDTQYF few TRBV7-6 NA TRBJ2-3
TGCGCCAGCAGCCCAGACCGACAAGAAGAGACCCAGTACTTC CASSPDRQEETQYF many TRBV5-1 NA TRBJ2-5
TGTGCCAGCAGCCGAAGGGACAGGCTCCCCGGGGTCTCTGGGGCCAACGTCCTGACTTTC CASSRRDRLPGVSGANVLTF NA TRBV7-9 TRBD1 TRBJ2-6
TGTGCCAGCAGCTCAAGACAGGCATCACCCCTCCACTTT CASSSRQASPLHF few TRBV7-2 NA TRBJ1-6
TGTGCCAGCAGACCACTCCGCGGGACATACAATGAGCAGTTCTTC CASRPLRGTYNEQFF few TRBV12-3/TRBV12-4 NA TRBJ2-1
TGTGCCAGCGCCAGCTTCACAGATACGCAGTATTTT CASASFTDTQYF few TRBV28 NA TRBJ2-3
TGTGCCAGTAGTATCCCCGGAGCTAACTATGGCTACACCTTC CASSIPGANYGYTF few TRBV19 NA TRBJ1-2
TGCAGTGCTAGGGGAGGAAGCGGGGGTAGAGGTACGCAGTATTTT CSARGGSGGRGTQYF many TRBV20-1 TRBD2 TRBJ2-3
TGTGCCAGCAGTGTCCCCTGGTATGGGGGCGGGGGTTTCGTTGGGGATACGCAGTATTTT CASSVPWYGGGGFVGDTQYF NA TRBV25-1 NA TRBJ2-3